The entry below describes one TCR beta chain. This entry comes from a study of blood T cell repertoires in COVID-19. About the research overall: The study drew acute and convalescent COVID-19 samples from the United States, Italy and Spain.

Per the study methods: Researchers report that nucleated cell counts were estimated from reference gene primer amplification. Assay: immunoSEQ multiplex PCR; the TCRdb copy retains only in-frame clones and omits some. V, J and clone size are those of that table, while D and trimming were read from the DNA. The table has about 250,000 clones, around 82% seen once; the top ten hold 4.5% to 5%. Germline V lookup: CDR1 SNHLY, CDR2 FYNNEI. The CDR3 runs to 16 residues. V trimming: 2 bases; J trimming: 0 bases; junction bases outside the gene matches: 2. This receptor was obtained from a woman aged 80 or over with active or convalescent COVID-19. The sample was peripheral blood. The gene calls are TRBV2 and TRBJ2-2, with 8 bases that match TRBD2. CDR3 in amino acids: CASSEWRGANTGELFF. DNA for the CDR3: TGTGCCAGCAGTGAATGGCGGGGGGCGAACACCGGGGAGCTGTTTTTT. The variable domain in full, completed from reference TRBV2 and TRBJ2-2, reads EPEVTQTPSHQVTQMGQEVILRCVPISNHLYFYWYRQILGQKVEFLVSFYNNEISEKSEIFDDQFSVERPDGSNFTLKIRSTKLEDSAMYFCASSEWRGANTGELFFGEGSRLTVL.